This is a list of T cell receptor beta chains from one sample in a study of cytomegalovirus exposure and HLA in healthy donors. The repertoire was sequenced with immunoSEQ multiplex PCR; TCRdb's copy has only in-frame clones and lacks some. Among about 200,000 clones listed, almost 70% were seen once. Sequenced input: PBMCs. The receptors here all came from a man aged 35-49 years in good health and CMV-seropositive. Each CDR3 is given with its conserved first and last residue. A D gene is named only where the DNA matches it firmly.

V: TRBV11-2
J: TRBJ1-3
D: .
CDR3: CASSLRGAGSSGNTIYF

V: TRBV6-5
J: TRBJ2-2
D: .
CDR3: CASLSSSGELFF

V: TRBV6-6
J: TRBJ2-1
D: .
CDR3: CASTGLFYNEQFF

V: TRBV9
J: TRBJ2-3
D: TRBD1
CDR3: CASSPRQGVADTQYF

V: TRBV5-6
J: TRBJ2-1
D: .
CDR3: CASMPRGYNEQFF

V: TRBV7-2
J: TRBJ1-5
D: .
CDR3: CASSLGQTRQPQHF

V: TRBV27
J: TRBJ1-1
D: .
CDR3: CASSQGQSRRTEAFF

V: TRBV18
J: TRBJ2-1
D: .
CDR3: CASSPPSDFYNEQFF

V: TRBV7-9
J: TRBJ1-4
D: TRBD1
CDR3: CASSLAGTGEKLFF

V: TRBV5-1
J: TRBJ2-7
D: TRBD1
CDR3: CASSWGSGGQGSYEQYF

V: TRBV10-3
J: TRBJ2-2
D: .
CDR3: CAIAERTGELFF

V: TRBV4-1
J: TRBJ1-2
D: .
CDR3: CASSRVGEGGYTF

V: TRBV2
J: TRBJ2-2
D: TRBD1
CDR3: CASRQGGTGELFF

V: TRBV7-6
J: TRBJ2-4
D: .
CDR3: CASSRGGGQGNIQYF

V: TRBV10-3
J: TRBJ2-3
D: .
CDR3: CAISGTLNGPSTDTQYF

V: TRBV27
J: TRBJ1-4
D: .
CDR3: CASSLSPVAGEKLFF

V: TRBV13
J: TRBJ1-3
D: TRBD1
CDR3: CASSRDRGRRNTIYF

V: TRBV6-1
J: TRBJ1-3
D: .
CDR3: CASSEAGRTGNTIYF

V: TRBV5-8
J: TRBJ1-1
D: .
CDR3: CASSLDSGGWNTEAFF

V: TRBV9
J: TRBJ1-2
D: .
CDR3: CASSVGHRGYGYTF

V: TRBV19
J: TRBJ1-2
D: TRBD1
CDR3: CASSRRTGTTSNYGYTF

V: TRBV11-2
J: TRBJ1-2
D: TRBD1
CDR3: CASSLDPRGPNYGYTF

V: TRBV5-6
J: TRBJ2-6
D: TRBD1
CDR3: CASSRKGGAGANVLTF

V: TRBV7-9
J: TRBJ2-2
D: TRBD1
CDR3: CASRDRMDTGELFF

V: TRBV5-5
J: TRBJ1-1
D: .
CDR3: CASSSGENRWIYTEAFF

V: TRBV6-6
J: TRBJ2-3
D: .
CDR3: CASSPLGGALTDTQYF

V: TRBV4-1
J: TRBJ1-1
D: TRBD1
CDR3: CASSQEGQVITEAFF

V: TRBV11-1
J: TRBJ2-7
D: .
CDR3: CASSLIGPYEQYF

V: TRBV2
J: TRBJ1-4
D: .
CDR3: CASSERPVEKLFF

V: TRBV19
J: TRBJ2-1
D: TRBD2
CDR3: CASTSGGNEQFF

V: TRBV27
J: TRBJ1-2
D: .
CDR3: CASSLSGARGYGYTF

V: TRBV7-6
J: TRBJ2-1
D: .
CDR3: CASSLIGDINNEQFF

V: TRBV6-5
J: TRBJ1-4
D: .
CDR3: CASQRQRNEKLFF

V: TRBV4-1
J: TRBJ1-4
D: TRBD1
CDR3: CASSPRDRAQTATNEKLFF

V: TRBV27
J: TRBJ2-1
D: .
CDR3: CASSLDIYNEQFF

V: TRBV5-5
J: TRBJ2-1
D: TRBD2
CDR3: CASSFRTTGGEQFF

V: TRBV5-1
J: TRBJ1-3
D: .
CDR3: CASSQETAGAGNTIYF